Below, 22 T cell receptor beta chains from the same sample are listed, as sequenced in a study of T-cell reconstitution after alpha-beta-depleted transplantation in children. This sample's TCRbeta library carried unique molecular identifier barcodes. TCRdb re-analysed the PCR reads in MiXCR, keeping a single row per CDR3 protein. The table shows 600,000 or so distinct CDR3 sequences, with 23% occurring only once. This specimen was PBMCs, mostly from graft donor cells, taken 360 days after TCRalphabeta/CD19-depleted stem cell transplant. The receptors come from a boy less than two years old who had a stem cell transplant for acute myeloid leukemia, so the T cells may come from the graft donor.

The rearrangement joins TRBV6-5 to TRBJ2-7, with TRBD1 identical over 8 bases. The junction had 4 bases not matched to a gene; V was cut back by 0 bases and J by 6 bases. The CDR3 contains 14 residues. CDR1 MNHEY and CDR2 SVGAGI come from the germline V gene. CDR3 in DNA: TGTGCCAGCAGTTACTCACAGGGGGGCTTCGAGCAGTACGTC. Translation gives CASSYSQGGFEQYV.

This clonotype was detected ten times or more. The chain couples TRBV29-1 to TRBJ2-5; unclear D gene. This CDR3 comprises 15 residues. Germline lookup yields CDR1 SQVTM and CDR2 ANQGSEA. Trimming shortened V by 1 base and J by 5 bases, and 17 bases separated the two germline ends. The CDR3 sequence is CSVEGREGQLETQYF. The CDR3, as DNA: TGCAGCGTTGAAGGGAGAGAAGGGCAGTTGGAGACCCAGTACTTC.

V usage is TRBV5-1 and J usage is TRBJ2-7, with D possibly TRBD2 on 5 matching bases. V lost 0 bases and J 4 bases, leaving 11 bases between the germline ends. Germline assignment: CDR1 SGHRS and CDR2 YFSETQ. This CDR3 contains 14 residues. The CDR3 loop is CASSLGSGEYEQYV. Written as DNA, the CDR3 is TGCGCCAGCAGCTTGGGAAGCGGAGAATACGAGCAGTACGTC.

This clonotype has just a few counts. The gene calls are TRBV6-5 and TRBJ2-1; perhaps TRBD1 as D (5 bases). CDR1 and CDR2 (germline): MNHEY, SVGAGI. This CDR3 has 15 residues. Trimming removed 2 bases from V and 4 bases from J, with 12 bases in between. The CDR3 nucleotides read TGTGCCAGCAGTTACGAAACGCAGGGATACAATGAGCAGTTCTTC. Translation gives CASSYETQGYNEQFF.

The chain recombines TRBV6-5 with TRBJ2-3; 8 bases line up with TRBD2. After removal of 4 bases from V and 5 bases from J, the junction contained 8 bases not matched to a gene. Germline lookup yields CDR1 MNHEY and CDR2 SVGAGI. The CDR3 loop spans 15 amino acids. CDR3 in DNA: TGTGCCAGCAGTTCCGGACTAGCCGCGGGAGATACGCAGTATTTT. Translation gives CASSSGLAAGDTQYF.

This clonotype was found a few times. The gene calls are TRBV6-1 and TRBJ2-6, with 7 positions matching TRBD1. This CDR3 has 15 residues. With 8 bases clipped from V and 0 bases from J, the junction kept 4 bases outside the gene matches. From germline, CDR1 is MNHNS and CDR2 SASEGT. The CDR3 DNA is TGTGCCAGCCGGGCAGGGGGCTCTGGGGCCAACGTCCTGACTTTC. This encodes CASRAGGSGANVLTF.

This clonotype was seen only a few times. This sequence joins TRBV25-1 and TRBJ2-7; D gene ambiguous. Trimming removed 3 bases at V and 3 bases at J, with 12 bases between. Germline-derived CDR1 and CDR2 are MGHDK and SYGVNS. The CDR3 is 14 amino acids. The CDR3 region has the DNA TGTGCCAGCAGTGACGGCGGCCTCCTCTACGAGCAGTACTTC. It yields the protein CASSDGGLLYEQYF.

This clonotype has ten or more counts. The chain recombines TRBV6-6 with TRBJ1-1; no clear D. Germline V CDR1 and CDR2: MNHNY, SVGAGI (reference sequence). The CDR3 is 12 residues long. CDR3 coding DNA: TGTGCGAGTGCAGAATCCAACACTGAAGCTTTCTTT. Translated, it gives CASAESNTEAFF.

In its sample, this clonotype was seen a few times. The rearrangement links TRBV20-1 to TRBJ2-3; tentative D call: TRBD2 (7 bases). This CDR3 has 14 residues. Looked up from germline, CDR1 is DFQATT and CDR2 is SNEGSKA (reference sequence). V shed 3 bases and J shed 3 bases, with 13 bases lying between them. CDR3 protein: CSASRGGLTDTQYF. The CDR3 nucleotides are TGCAGTGCTAGTAGGGGGGGGCTGACAGATACGCAGTATTTT.

The rearrangement uses TRBV7-2 and TRBJ2-1, with D tentatively TRBD2 (6 bases). Trimming shortened V by 2 bases and J by 4 bases, and 15 bases separated the two germline ends. The germline CDR1 and CDR2 sequences are SGHTA and FQGNSA. The CDR3 extends over 16 amino acids. CDR3 protein: CASSLRRRGYYNEQFF. CDR3 DNA: TGTGCCAGCAGCTTACGGCGGCGGGGTTATTACAATGAGCAGTTCTTC.

This clonotype was observed at least ten times. J is TRBJ1-6 and V is TRBV20-1, with 8 bases that match TRBD1. The trim removed 6 bases at V and 5 bases at J, leaving 3 bases unmatched. Germline CDR1 and CDR2: DFQATT and SNEGSKA (reference sequence). CDR3 length: 13 residues. The CDR3 DNA is TGCAGTGCCAGGACAGGGAATAATTCACCCCTCCACTTT. Translation: CSARTGNNSPLHF.

V usage is TRBV7-2 and J usage is TRBJ1-6; TRBD1 matches at 8 bases. V lost 0 bases and J lost 7; bases outside the gene matches: 5. The germline gives CDR1 SGHTA, CDR2 FQGNSA. This CDR3 has 16 residues. The CDR3 DNA reads as TGTGCCAGCAGCTTAGCCCTACGGACAGGGAATTCACCCCTCCACTTT. As protein: CASSLALRTGNSPLHF.

The gene calls are TRBV6-1 and TRBJ2-1, with 8 bases matching TRBD1. CDR3 length: 15 amino acids. V shed 2 bases and J 6 bases; nucleotides not matched to a gene: 6. CDR1 is MNHNS, CDR2 SASEGT, per germline. The CDR3 DNA reads as TGTGCCAGCAGTGAAATACGGACAGGGATCAATGAGCAGTTCTTC. This sequence encodes CASSEIRTGINEQFF.

The V and J genes are TRBV29-1 and TRBJ2-7; no firm D call. Germline CDR1 and CDR2: SQVTM and ANQGSEA. The CDR3 spans 18 residues. Trimming took 4 bases from V and 5 from J, leaving 30 bases between them. CDR3 residues: CSVVAPHRTRSAPNEQYF. In DNA form, the CDR3 reads TGCAGCGTTGTCGCCCCGCACCGGACCAGGTCGGCCCCCAACGAGCAGTACTTC.

This clonotype was recorded many times. This chain links TRBV7-2 with TRBJ1-6; D remains ambiguous. V lost 2 bases to trimming and J lost 7 bases, with 3 bases between them. Germline CDR1 and CDR2: SGHTA and FQGNSA. CDR3 length: 12 amino acids. In nucleotides, the CDR3 is TGTGCCAGCAGCTTAAGGAATTCACCCCTCCACTTT. Translated, it gives CASSLRNSPLHF. Drawing the rest from reference TRBV7-2 and TRBJ1-6, the complete variable domain is GAGVSQSPSNKVTEKGKDVELRCDPISGHTALYWYRQSLGQGLEFLIYFQGNSAPDKSGLPSDRFSAERTGGSVSTLTIQRTQQEDSAVYLCASSLRNSPLHFGNGTRLTVT.

This clonotype was detected ten times or more. The chain carries TRBV2 and TRBJ1-3; TRBD1 might be the D (6 bases). Between the trimmed V and J ends, which lost 7 bases and 6 bases, there was a span of 16 bases. Germline-derived CDR1 and CDR2 are SNHLY and FYNNEI. The CDR3 runs 14 residues. As DNA, the CDR3 is TGTGCCAGCATGGGGAGGGGGGCCGAAAACACCATATATTTT. Translated: CASMGRGAENTIYF.

This clonotype occurred many times. The chain combines TRBV14 with TRBJ2-7; D ambiguous. The CDR3 has 14 residues. V lost 4 bases and J 3 bases, leaving 13 bases between the germline ends. Germline lookup yields CDR1 SGHDN and CDR2 FVKESK. CDR3: CASSRGLGNYEQYV. CDR3 sequence (DNA): TGTGCCAGCAGCCGAGGATTGGGGAACTACGAGCAGTACGTC.

The chain has TRBV4-2 and TRBJ2-2, with 9 bases fitting TRBD1. Trimming took 4 bases from V and 6 from J; bases not matched to a gene: 12. CDR3 length: 17 amino acids. Germline V gives CDR1 LGHNA, CDR2 YNFKEQ. The DNA for the CDR3 is TGTGCCAGCAGCCCACCGCCCCAGAGGACAGGGGCCGGGGAGCTGTTTTTT. Translated: CASSPPPQRTGAGELFF.

The chain is built from TRBV15 and TRBJ1-5; the D gene is possibly TRBD1 (5 bases). The ends were cut back, 0 bases at V and 6 bases at J, with 12 bases in the middle. The CDR3 is made up of 15 amino acids. Germline V gene sequence: CDR1 LNHNV, CDR2 YYDKDF (reference sequence). The CDR3 nucleotides are TGTGCCACCAGCAGAGATCTGGCAGGGACTCAGCCCCAGCATTTT. It specifies CATSRDLAGTQPQHF.

This clonotype was seen a few times. The chain links TRBV4-3 to TRBJ2-7, with TRBD2 matching 7 bases. Germline values: CDR1 LGHNA, CDR2 YSLEER. CDR3 length: 15 amino acids. Germline trimming cut 4 bases from V and 5 bases from J; bases unmatched to any gene: 11. CDR3 sequence: CASSPYLSGVDEQYF. CDR3 coding DNA: TGCGCCAGCAGCCCCTACCTAAGCGGGGTCGACGAGCAGTACTTC.

This clonotype was seen repeatedly, ten times or more. The rearrangement uses TRBV29-1 and TRBJ2-4; D is unresolved. Trimming removed 4 bases at V and 4 bases at J, with 5 bases between. Germline loops: CDR1 SQVTM, CDR2 ANQGSEA. There are 11 residues in the CDR3. The CDR3 nucleotides are TGCAGCGTTGCTTCGAAAAACATTCAGTACTTC. Translation gives CSVASKNIQYF. Drawing the rest from reference TRBV29-1 and TRBJ2-4, the complete variable domain is SAVISQKPSRDICQRGTSLTIQCQVDSQVTMMFWYRQQPGQSLTLIATANQGSEATYESGFVIDKFPISRPNLTFSTLTVSNMSPEDSSIYLCSVASKNIQYFGAGTRLSVL.

CDR3 coding DNA: TGTGCCAGCAGTGAACAGCTCTCCTACAATGAGCAGTTCTTC. This encodes CASSEQLSYNEQFF. This sequence joins TRBV12-3 or TRBV12-4 and TRBJ2-1; D not certain. V was clipped by 5 bases and J by 0 bases, with 8 bases between them. This CDR3 spans 14 amino acids.